A single T cell receptor (beta chain) is shown here with its context. This specimen comes from a study of T cell responses to AZD1222 COVID-19 vaccine. Germline loops: CDR1 MNHEY, CDR2 SMNVEV (reference sequence). The CDR3 runs 16 residues. With V trimmed by 2 bases and J by 1 base, 4 bases remained unmatched. Assay: immunoSEQ multiplex PCR; the TCRdb copy retains only in-frame clones and omits some. The profile covers about 150,000 clones, with roughly 90% appearing a single time and approximately 3.3% taken by the ten largest. Source: peripheral blood, taken 28 days after the second AZD1222 dose. The clonotype originates from an adult who received the AZD1222 COVID-19 vaccine. The chain links TRBV27 to TRBJ2-7; 11 nucleotides align to TRBD1. The CDR3 reads CASSLAGQGASYEQYF. The CDR3 nucleotides are TGTGCCAGCAGTTTAGCCGGACAGGGGGCATCCTACGAGCAGTACTTC.